This T cell receptor beta chain stems from a study of CD8+CD57+ T cells in acquired aplastic anemia. According to the study, genomic DNA was the template for TCR beta VDJ and CDR3 profiling. TCRdb recomputed calls from the reads with MiXCR, one row per CDR3 protein. The top ten hold about 2.9% of the sample, which has about 180,000 distinct CDR3 sequences, less than 55% seen once. CDR3 length: 15 amino acids. V shed 10 bases and J 4 bases; nucleotides not matched to a gene: 12. Germline values: CDR1 SGHTA, CDR2 FQGTGA. This receptor was obtained from a human donor in good health. The rearrangement joins TRBV7-3 to TRBJ2-5; TRBD1 matches 10 bases. The sequenced sample was sorted CD4+, CD8+, or CD8+CD57+ T cells (not recorded which) from PBMCs. The CDR3 loop is CANPPLDRGLETQYF. As DNA, the CDR3 is TGTGCCAACCCCCCTTTAGACAGGGGGCTAGAGACCCAGTACTTC.